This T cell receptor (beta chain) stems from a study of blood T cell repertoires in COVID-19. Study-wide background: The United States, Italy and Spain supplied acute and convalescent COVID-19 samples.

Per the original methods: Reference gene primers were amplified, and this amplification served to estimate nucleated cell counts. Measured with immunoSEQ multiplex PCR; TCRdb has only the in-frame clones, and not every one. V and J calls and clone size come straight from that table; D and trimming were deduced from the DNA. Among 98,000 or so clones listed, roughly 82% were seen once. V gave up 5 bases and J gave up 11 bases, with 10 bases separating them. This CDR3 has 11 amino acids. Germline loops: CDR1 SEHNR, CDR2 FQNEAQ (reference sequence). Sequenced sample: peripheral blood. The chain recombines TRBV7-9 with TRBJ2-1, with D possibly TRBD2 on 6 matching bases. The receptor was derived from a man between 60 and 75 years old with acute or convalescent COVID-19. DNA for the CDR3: TGTGCCAGCAGCCGGGACTTTAAGCAGTTCTTC. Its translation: CASSRDFKQFF. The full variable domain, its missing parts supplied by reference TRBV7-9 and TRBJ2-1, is DTGVSQNPRHKITKRGQNVTFRCDPISEHNRLYWYRQTLGQGPEFLTYFQNEAQLEKSRLLSDRFSAERPKGSFSTLEIQRTEQGDSAMYLCASSRDFKQFFGPGTRLTVL.